This T cell receptor (beta chain) was identified in a study of T cell clonotyping in hematopoietic cell transplantation. Overall study findings and caveats: After transplant, recipient diversity fell while pathologically expanded clonotypes grew through day 180. Graft donor and pretransplant recipient Inverse Simpson Index values predicted broader posttransplant TCR diversity.

This CDR3 comprises 14 residues. V lost 2 bases and J lost 4, with 10 bases in between. CDR1 is MNHEY, CDR2 SVGAGI, per germline. The method was immunoSEQ multiplex PCR; TCRdb's version includes in-frame clones alone and lacks a portion of them. The sample holds approximately 9,000 clones; nearly 80% are singletons and the top ten take 45%. Note on this clone: The antigen is unknown.

Sequencing was performed on peripheral blood mononuclear cells, taken 180 days after allogeneic stem cell transplant. V and J are TRBV6-5 and TRBJ2-3; TRBD1 is a possible D gene (6 bases). This receptor was identified in a female patient in her fifties who had an allogeneic stem cell transplant from a related donor, so the T cells may come from the graft donor. Some clones in this sample may be carry-over from other donors' samples. CDR3 sequence reads: CASSYGQLADTQYF. In DNA form, the CDR3 reads TGTGCCAGCAGTTACGGACAGCTCGCAGATACGCAGTATTTT.